The entry below gives a single T cell receptor (beta chain) sequence along with its context. The data originate from a study of blood T cell repertoires in COVID-19. The V end was cut by 3 bases, the J end by 3 bases, with 4 bases between. Germline assignment: CDR1 SGDLS and CDR2 YYNGEE. This CDR3 is 11 amino acids long. The data were produced by immunoSEQ multiplex PCR, yet TCRdb's version contains in-frame clones alone and is incomplete. The table lists over 250,000 clones, approximately 91% of them singletons, with roughly 2.3% in the top ten. The receptor was derived from a woman aged 25-40 years with COVID-19, enrolled during active disease. Input material: peripheral blood. This chain connects TRBV9 to TRBJ2-7; D is undetermined. CDR3: CASSAGYEQYF. The CDR3 DNA is TGTGCCAGCAGCGCAGGCTACGAGCAGTACTTC.